This record concerns one TCR beta chain sequence. Antigen unknown. These data are taken from a study of T cell responses to AZD1222 COVID-19 vaccine. The CDR3 contains 10 residues. Per the germline V gene, CDR1 is SEHNR and CDR2 is FQNEAQ (reference sequence). The V gene lost 9 bases and the J gene lost 5 bases, with 4 bases spanning the gap. Whole-study results and caveats: Unmutated variant regions are reportedly targeted by nearly half of spike-specific TCRs.

Sequencing used immunoSEQ multiplex PCR; TCRdb keeps in-frame clones, though not all of them. The table shows about 170,000 clones, with approximately 95% occurring only once. Sequenced here: peripheral blood, sampled on day 0 of AZD1222 vaccination. The chain recombines TRBV7-9 with TRBJ2-2, with no clear D. The receptor comes from an adult in good health. The CDR3 here is CASTTGELFF. In nucleotides, the CDR3 is TGTGCCAGTACTACCGGGGAGCTGTTTTTT.